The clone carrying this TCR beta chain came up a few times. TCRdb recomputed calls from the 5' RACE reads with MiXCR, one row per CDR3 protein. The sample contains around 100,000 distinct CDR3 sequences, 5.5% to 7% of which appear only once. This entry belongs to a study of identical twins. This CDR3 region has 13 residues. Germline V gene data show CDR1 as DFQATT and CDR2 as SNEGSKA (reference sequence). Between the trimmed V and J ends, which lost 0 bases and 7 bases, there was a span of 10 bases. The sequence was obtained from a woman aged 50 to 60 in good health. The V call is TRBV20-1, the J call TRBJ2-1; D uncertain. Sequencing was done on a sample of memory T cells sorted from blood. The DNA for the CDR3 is TGCAGTGCTAGAGACACGTTAAGAAATGAGCAGTTCTTC. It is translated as CSARDTLRNEQFF.